The 31 T cell receptor beta chains listed next were all sequenced from one sample in a study of cytomegalovirus exposure and HLA in healthy donors. A multiplex PCR was run with 60 Vbeta primers and 13 Jbeta primers. The table came from immunoSEQ multiplex PCR; TCRdb's copy has only in-frame clones and leaves some out. The profile shows 150,000 or so clones, 77% of them singletons. The sample consisted of PBMCs. These receptor sequences come from a female donor in good health and CMV-seronegative.

This CDR3 reads CASSPQGGGNQPQHF. DNA of the CDR3: TGTGCCAGCAGCCCTCAGGGGGGCGGCAATCAGCCCCAGCATTTT. The rearrangement links TRBV7-3 to TRBJ1-5; TRBD1 agrees at 7 bases. Germline loops: CDR1 SGHTA, CDR2 FQGTGA. After removal of 5 bases from V and 2 bases from J, the junction contained 6 bases not matched to a gene. The CDR3 length is 15 residues.

The sample holds a few counts of this clone. This rearrangement joins TRBV5-1 to TRBJ1-1; D might be TRBD1 (5 bases). CDR3 size: 14 residues. Looked up from germline, CDR1 is SGHRS and CDR2 is YFSETQ. The V end lost 3 bases, the J end lost 1 base, and 10 bases lay between the germline ends. The CDR3 bases are TGCGCCAGCAGCTACCAAACAGGGAACACTGAAGCTTTCTTT. This translates into CASSYQTGNTEAFF.

The chain carries TRBV7-2 and TRBJ2-3; 7 bases map to TRBD2. This CDR3 is 16 amino acids long. Trimming took 1 base from V and 0 from J; bases not matched to a gene: 4. The V gene's germline CDR1 is SGHTA and CDR2 FQGNSA. Here the CDR3 reads CASSLVGRGSTDTQYF. In DNA form, the CDR3 reads TGTGCCAGCAGCTTAGTTGGGCGGGGGAGCACAGATACGCAGTATTTT.

This clone was counted a single time. V and J are TRBV27 and TRBJ1-2, with 10 bases identical to TRBD1. J gave up 7 bases and V 8 bases, and 10 bases lay outside the gene matches. This CDR3 contains 14 residues. Looked up from germline, CDR1 is MNHEY and CDR2 is SMNVEV (reference sequence). This CDR3 is CASSSRGTGVGYTF. DNA for the CDR3: TGTGCCAGCTCCTCCCGGGGGACAGGGGTTGGCTACACCTTC.

The V call is TRBV5-1, the J call TRBJ2-7, with a weak D call TRBD1 (6 bases). V was pared by 4 bases and J by 2 bases, with 16 bases between. The CDR3 loop spans 15 amino acids. Looked up from germline, CDR1 is SGHRS and CDR2 is YFSETQ. In DNA form, the CDR3 reads TGCGCCAGCAGCCAGCCTGAACAGGGTACCTACGAGCAGTACTTC. As protein: CASSQPEQGTYEQYF.

V is TRBV9 and J is TRBJ1-5; D might be TRBD1 (6 bases). Germline CDR1 SGDLS, CDR2 YYNGEE. V was shortened by 0 bases and J by 7 bases, with 20 bases between the two germline ends. CDR3 size: 17 residues. This chain's CDR3 is CASSVGADGVQGQPQHF. In nucleotides, the CDR3 is TGTGCCAGCAGCGTAGGCGCCGATGGGGTGCAGGGGCAGCCCCAGCATTTT.

The rearrangement links TRBV6-6 to TRBJ1-1, with 9 bases fitting TRBD1. Losses at the gene ends were 2 bases for V and 10 bases for J; bases not matched to a gene: 5. Germline loops: CDR1 MNHNY, CDR2 SVGAGI (reference sequence). CDR3 length: 13 amino acids. The CDR3 is CASSYVGQGGAFF. In DNA form, the CDR3 reads TGTGCCAGCAGTTACGTGGGACAGGGTGGAGCTTTCTTT.

The chain links TRBV6-6 to TRBJ1-5, with 7 bases lining up with TRBD1. The V gene end was trimmed by 2 bases and the J gene end by 5 bases; junction bases not matched to a gene: 9. The CDR3 covers 16 residues. CDR1 and CDR2 (germline): MNHNY, SVGAGI (reference sequence). The CDR3 here is CASSYLQGVGDQPQHF. CDR3 in DNA: TGTGCCAGCAGTTACCTCCAGGGGGTAGGGGATCAGCCCCAGCATTTT.

The V and J genes are TRBV6-5 and TRBJ1-2, with 8 bases matching TRBD1. The CDR3 extends over 15 amino acids. Trimming at V came to 2 bases and at J to 4 bases, leaving 6 bases not matched to a gene. Looked up from germline, CDR1 is MNHEY and CDR2 is SVGAGI. The CDR3 DNA reads as TGTGCCAGCAGTTACAATCCCAGGGGGCCCTATGGCTACACCTTC. Translation: CASSYNPRGPYGYTF.

The gene calls are TRBV15 and TRBJ2-7; 9 bases match TRBD1. The trim removed 3 bases at V and 4 bases at J, leaving 10 bases unmatched. Germline values: CDR1 LNHNV, CDR2 YYDKDF (reference sequence). This CDR3 contains 16 residues. The CDR3 loop is CATSRSYGTGSYEQYF. The CDR3 region has the DNA TGTGCCACCAGCAGGAGTTACGGGACAGGGTCTTACGAGCAGTACTTC.

This chain connects TRBV5-6 to TRBJ2-3, with D unclear. Germline CDR1 reads SGHDT; CDR2 reads YYEEEE. The CDR3 contains 15 residues. V was clipped by 1 base and J by 1 base, with 10 bases between them. CDR3 in amino acids: CASSLQPYRTDTQYF. The CDR3 region has the DNA TGTGCCAGCAGCTTGCAACCCTACCGCACAGATACGCAGTATTTT.

The J gene is TRBJ2-2, the V gene TRBV9; the D gene is possibly TRBD1 (6 bases). The CDR3 length is 14 residues. Looked up from germline, CDR1 is SGDLS and CDR2 is YYNGEE. Trimming shortened V by 4 bases and J by 5 bases, and 12 bases separated the two germline ends. CDR3 protein: CASSPRTVTGELFF. In DNA form, the CDR3 reads TGTGCCAGCAGCCCCCGGACAGTTACCGGGGAGCTGTTTTTT. The whole variable domain, filled in from reference TRBV9 and TRBJ2-2, reads DSGVTQTPKHLITATGQRVTLRCSPRSGDLSVYWYQQSLDQGLQFLIQYYNGEERAKGNILERFSAQQFPDLHSELNLSSLELGDSALYFCASSPRTVTGELFFGEGSRLTVL.

The chain recombines TRBV20-1 with TRBJ2-1; a weak D match, TRBD2 (6 bases). Between the trimmed V and J ends, which lost 5 bases and 7 bases, there was a span of 6 bases. The CDR3 is 10 residues long. In germline, CDR1 is DFQATT, CDR2 SNEGSKA (reference sequence). DNA for the CDR3: TGCAGTGCTGGGGGGAATGAGCAGTTCTTC. Translating it yields CSAGGNEQFF.

This clone occurred once. A read error may produce the germline difference seen at one junction end. The chain links TRBV29-1 to TRBJ2-1, with 7 bases aligning to TRBD1. CDR1 and CDR2 (germline): SQVTM, ANQGSEA. The CDR3 contains 15 residues. CDR3 loop: CSVDEGAAVFNGQFF. DNA for the CDR3: TGCAGCGTTGATGAGGGGGCGGCGGTTTTCAATGGGCAGTTCTTC.

The chain recombines TRBV28 with TRBJ2-5, with TRBD1 identical over 11 bases. Germline-derived CDR1 and CDR2 are MDHEN and SYDVKM. The ends lost 1 base at V and 5 bases at J; junction bases unmatched: 6. The CDR3 has 16 amino acids. The chain's CDR3 is CASSLSGQGAWETQYF. In DNA, the CDR3 is TGTGCCAGCAGTTTATCCGGACAGGGGGCCTGGGAGACCCAGTACTTC.

The chain couples TRBV4-2 to TRBJ1-2; D is possibly TRBD1 (6 bases). V gave up 3 bases and J gave up 0 bases, with 8 bases separating them. Germline CDR1 LGHNA, CDR2 YNFKEQ. There are 14 residues in the CDR3. Here the CDR3 reads CASSHGQSNYGYTF. In DNA, the CDR3 is TGTGCCAGCAGCCATGGACAGTCTAACTATGGCTACACCTTC.

J is TRBJ1-1 and V is TRBV6-6; D remains unclear. V was trimmed by 5 bases and J by 4 bases, leaving 14 bases between them. This CDR3 has 14 amino acids. Germline assignment: CDR1 MNHNY and CDR2 SVGAGI (reference sequence). The CDR3 loop is CASSPRGRSTEAFF. For the CDR3, the DNA is TGTGCCAGCAGTCCCCGTGGAAGGAGCACTGAAGCTTTCTTT.

This clone came up once. The rearrangement uses TRBV11-3 and TRBJ2-3, with TRBD2 matching over 8 bases. The germline V gene has CDR1 SGHNT and CDR2 YENEEA. The CDR3 length is 16 residues. The V segment lost 0 bases and the J segment 0 bases; nucleotides outside the gene matches: 2. The CDR3 region is CASSLDASGSTDTQYF. In nucleotides, the CDR3 is TGTGCCAGCAGCTTAGACGCTAGCGGGAGCACAGATACGCAGTATTTT. Looking up the rest from reference TRBV11-3 and TRBJ2-3 gives the full variable domain: EAGVVQSPRYKIIEKKQPVAFWCNPISGHNTLYWYLQNLGQGPELLIRYENEEAVDDSQLPKDRFSAERLKGVDSTLKIQPAELGDSAVYLCASSLDASGSTDTQYFGPGTRLTVL.

In this sample, this clone turned up a few times. J is TRBJ2-7 and V is TRBV5-1; the D gene is possibly TRBD1 (5 bases). The CDR3 loop spans 14 amino acids. The V end lost 5 bases, the J end lost 7 bases, and 19 bases lay between the germline ends. Germline V lookup: CDR1 SGHRS, CDR2 YFSETQ. The CDR3 nucleotides read TGCGCCAGCAGGAAGTCTGACAGTCCCAGGGAGCAGTACTTC. As protein: CASRKSDSPREQYF. Full variable domain (missing parts from reference TRBV5-1 and TRBJ2-7): KAGVTQTPRYLIKTRGQQVTLSCSPISGHRSVSWYQQTPGQGLQFLFEYFSETQRNKGNFPGRFSGRQFSNSRSEMNVSTLELGDSALYLCASRKSDSPREQYFGPGTRLTVT.

The genes are TRBV19 and TRBJ1-2; D gene uncertain. The V end lost 5 bases, the J end lost 0 bases, and 13 bases lay between the germline ends. Looked up from germline, CDR1 is LNHDA and CDR2 is SQIVND (reference sequence). The CDR3 has 15 amino acids. CDR3 coding DNA: TGTGCCAGTAGTGAGCGGATGAGAGCTAACTATGGCTACACCTTC. Its translation is CASSERMRANYGYTF.

V is TRBV7-7 and J is TRBJ2-5; TRBD1 agrees at 8 bases. Looked up from germline, CDR1 is SSHAT and CDR2 is FNYEAQ (reference sequence). J was trimmed by 5 bases and V by 4 bases; bases with no gene match: 9. CDR3 length: 15 residues. CDR3 protein: CASSSDRGLSETQYF. The CDR3 bases are TGTGCCAGCAGCTCTGACAGGGGACTCTCTGAGACCCAGTACTTC.

The V gene is TRBV19, the J gene TRBJ2-3; D is unresolved. The V gene's germline CDR1 is LNHDA and CDR2 SQIVND (reference sequence). The CDR3 loop spans 14 amino acids. Trimming cost V 4 bases and J 2 bases, with 10 bases left between them. The CDR3: CASSTRLNTDTQYF. CDR3 bases: TGTGCCAGTAGTACCCGACTCAACACAGATACGCAGTATTTT.

The chain uses TRBV25-1 and TRBJ2-7; 8 bases fit TRBD2. Germline assignment: CDR1 MGHDK and CDR2 SYGVNS. V trimming: 4 bases; J trimming: 2 bases; junction bases outside the gene matches: 7. The CDR3 totals 15 residues. CDR3 in amino acids: CASSGPGLEPYEQYF. In nucleotides, the CDR3 is TGTGCCAGCAGTGGCCCGGGACTAGAGCCCTACGAGCAGTACTTC.

This clone was observed a few times. The chain has TRBV6-5 and TRBJ1-1, with 8 bases fitting TRBD1. Germline V lookup: CDR1 MNHEY, CDR2 SVGAGI. V trimming: 2 bases; J trimming: 6 bases; junction bases outside the gene matches: 2. The CDR3 consists of 13 residues. The CDR3 sequence is CASSYDRGPEAFF. CDR3 bases: TGTGCCAGCAGTTACGACAGGGGACCTGAAGCTTTCTTT.

This rearrangement joins TRBV5-1 to TRBJ2-1; D is perhaps TRBD2 (6 bases). CDR1 SGHRS and CDR2 YFSETQ come from the germline V gene. V lost 2 bases, J lost 8 bases, and 11 bases lay in between. This CDR3 comprises 13 residues. Written as DNA, the CDR3 is TGCGCCAGCAGCTTCGGACTAAGCGATGAGCAGTTCTTC. Its translation is CASSFGLSDEQFF.

This chain links TRBV19 with TRBJ1-5; no clear D. The germline V gene has CDR1 LNHDA and CDR2 SQIVND (reference sequence). V dropped 2 bases and J dropped 1 base, with 9 bases sitting between them. The CDR3 has 15 residues. The CDR3 here is CASSIQHPSNQPQHF. In DNA, the CDR3 is TGTGCCAGTAGTATACAACACCCCAGCAATCAGCCCCAGCATTTT.

V usage is TRBV7-6 and J usage is TRBJ2-6; 7 positions match TRBD2. J was trimmed by 0 bases and V by 2 bases; bases with no gene match: 10. The CDR3 loop spans 19 amino acids. Germline CDR1 is SGHVS and CDR2 is FNYEAQ. The CDR3 is CASSLYLRGINSGANVLTF. The CDR3 DNA sequence: TGTGCCAGCAGCTTATATTTGCGGGGGATAAACTCTGGGGCCAACGTCCTGACTTTC.

The V gene is TRBV11-2, the J gene TRBJ2-1, with 10 bases that match TRBD2. V gave up 1 base and J gave up 4 bases; unmatched junction bases: 4. CDR3 length: 16 residues. Germline V gives CDR1 SGHAT, CDR2 FQNNGV. DNA for the CDR3: TGTGCCAGCAGCTTAGTGAGCGGGGGGGGTTACAATGAGCAGTTCTTC. It specifies CASSLVSGGGYNEQFF.

The genes are TRBV28 and TRBJ2-1; the D gene is possibly TRBD2 (8 bases). The CDR3 loop spans 15 amino acids. Trimming took off 7 bases at V and 12 bases at J, with 25 bases between the two ends. Germline V gives CDR1 MDHEN, CDR2 SYDVKM. The CDR3 sequence is CASTLSGTRGRGQFF. CDR3 coding DNA: TGTGCCAGCACATTGTCCGGGACTAGGGGGCGGGGGCAGTTCTTC.

This clone was seen more than once but under ten times. The CDR3 nucleotides are TGTGCCAGCAGTGGCTACACTGAAGCTTTCTTT. This codes for CASSGYTEAFF. The J gene is TRBJ1-1, the V gene TRBV6-5; no clear D gene. Trimming pared 5 bases from V and 3 bases from J, leaving 4 bases between. The germline CDR1 and CDR2 sequences are MNHEY and SVGAGI. The CDR3 consists of 11 residues.

The chain joins TRBV7-6 to TRBJ1-1; unclear D gene. CDR3 length equals 12 residues. From germline, CDR1 is SGHVS and CDR2 FNYEAQ. V lost 5 bases and J lost 5, with 9 bases in between. The CDR3 DNA is TGTGCCAGCAGCGAGGCCGGGACTGAAGCTTTCTTT. The encoded protein is CASSEAGTEAFF.